Presented here are 16 T cell receptor beta chains from one specimen sequenced in a study of human T cells and chemical hapten exposure. MiXCR, run by TCRdb on the RACE reads, gives a single entry per CDR3 protein. The table lists about 85,000 distinct CDR3 sequences, 7.5% to 9.5% of them singletons. The time point is: pre-sensitization, week 0. The sample's treatment: therapeutic diphenylcyclopropenone sensitization with weekly scalp DPC. Sequenced here: whole blood, sampled in connection with sensitization to the hapten diphenylcyclopropenone (DPC). These receptors came from a man aged 40-50 years with alopecia areata. Some clones in this sample may be carry-over from other donors' samples.

The rearrangement joins TRBV12-3 or TRBV12-4 to TRBJ1-4, with TRBD1 identical over 9 bases. V shed 5 bases, J shed 6 bases, and the junction held 4 bases outside the gene matches. The CDR3 length is 14 residues. DNA for the CDR3: TGTGCCAGCAGTCTACAGGGGGCGGATGAAAAACTGTTTTTT. This encodes CASSLQGADEKLFF.

The V and J genes are TRBV13 and TRBJ2-1, with TRBD2 as a possible D gene (6 bases). The CDR3 consists of 15 residues. Germline V CDR1 and CDR2: PRHDT, FYEKMQ (reference sequence). V lost 0 bases, J lost 7 bases, and 13 bases lay in between. The CDR3 loop reads CASSLGPGGRNEQFF. In DNA, the CDR3 is TGTGCCAGCAGCTTAGGCCCCGGAGGGCGGAATGAGCAGTTCTTC.

This clonotype has only a few counts. The J gene is TRBJ1-2, the V gene TRBV20-1; TRBD1 might be the D (5 bases). Per germline, CDR1 DFQATT and CDR2 SNEGSKA (reference sequence). V gave up 4 bases and J gave up 4 bases, with 16 bases separating them. This CDR3 is 14 amino acids long. CDR3 sequence: CSATKTGGGYGYTF. The DNA for the CDR3 is TGCAGTGCTACAAAAACTGGGGGTGGCTATGGCTACACCTTC.

The rearrangement uses TRBV20-1 and TRBJ2-3; 14 nucleotides agree with TRBD2. The CDR3 is made up of 16 amino acids. Unmatched junction bases numbered 7, after V lost 0 bases and J lost 8 bases. Germline CDR1 DFQATT, CDR2 SNEGSKA (reference sequence). As DNA, the CDR3 is TGCAGTGCTAGAGATAGGAGACTAGCGGGAGGGAGTACGCAGTATTTT. Its translation: CSARDRRLAGGSTQYF.

The chain is built from TRBV20-1 and TRBJ1-1, with 7 positions matching TRBD1. This CDR3 comprises 17 residues. With V trimmed by 1 base and J by 0 bases, 11 bases remained unmatched. Looked up from germline, CDR1 is DFQATT and CDR2 is SNEGSKA (reference sequence). The CDR3 loop reads CSARGDSFLTMNTEAFF. The CDR3 DNA is TGCAGTGCTAGAGGGGACAGCTTTTTGACAATGAACACTGAAGCTTTCTTT.

The J gene is TRBJ1-6, the V gene TRBV7-2; D is possibly TRBD1 (5 bases). Germline loops: CDR1 SGHTA, CDR2 FQGNSA. The CDR3 consists of 14 residues. V lost 5 bases, J lost 7 bases, and 12 bases lay in between. The CDR3 nucleotides are TGTGCCAGCAGCCCTTCAGGGTTCAATTCACCCCTCCACTTT. Translating gives CASSPSGFNSPLHF.

This clonotype appeared many times. This sequence joins TRBV14 and TRBJ1-1, with a tentative D call TRBD1 (5 bases). Trimming left V 1 base short and J 8 bases short, with 17 bases between. From germline, CDR1 is SGHDN and CDR2 FVKESK. The CDR3 is 15 residues long. Here the CDR3 DNA reads TGTGCCAGCAGCCAAGGCTGGGCCAGGGCGGAAGAAGCTTTCTTT. Protein sequence: CASSQGWARAEEAFF.

This clonotype came up a few times. The chain joins TRBV28 to TRBJ2-7, with D possibly TRBD2 on 5 matching bases. Trimming cost V 3 bases and J 2 bases, with 11 bases left between them. The length of the CDR3 is 14 residues. Germline V CDR1 and CDR2: MDHEN, SYDVKM. The CDR3 DNA is TGTGCCAGCAGTTTTAGCGCGGTGGCCTACGAGCAGTACTTC. Amino acid sequence: CASSFSAVAYEQYF.

Turning to this clonotype: An end of the junction does not agree with germline; a read error may underlie this. The chain couples TRBV28 to TRBJ2-1; D possibly corresponds to TRBD1 (5 bases). This CDR3 spans 11 amino acids. Germline V gene sequence: CDR1 MDHEN, CDR2 SYDVKM. The CDR3 is CASSLKGMRIF. As DNA, the CDR3 is TGTGCCAGCAGTTTAAAGGGGATGAGGATCTTC.

In its sample, this clonotype was seen a few times. The V and J genes are TRBV5-4 and TRBJ2-1; the match to TRBD2 covers 10 bases. The CDR3 runs to 19 residues. With V trimmed by 0 bases and J by 8 bases, 17 bases remained unmatched. Per the germline V gene, CDR1 is SGHNT and CDR2 is YYREEE (reference sequence). In DNA form, the CDR3 reads TGTGCCAGCAGCTTGGCTGTGCTAGCGGGAGACCTTTGGTCATATGAGCAGTTCTTC. Its protein is CASSLAVLAGDLWSYEQFF.

The V call is TRBV6-2 or TRBV6-3, the J call TRBJ2-1, with 7 bases identical to TRBD2. Germline assignment: CDR1 MNHEY and CDR2 SVGEGT. The CDR3 is made up of 14 amino acids. V was pared by 4 bases and J by 7 bases, with 7 bases of the junction left unmatched. The DNA for the CDR3 is TGTGCCAGCAGTTCGGGCCTGGGGGGGAATGAGCAGTTCTTC. Its translation: CASSSGLGGNEQFF.

V gene TRBV9 combines with J gene TRBJ2-3; D gene uncertain. The V end lost 3 bases, the J end lost 6 bases, and 8 bases lay between the germline ends. The CDR3 consists of 12 residues. The germline V gene encodes CDR1 SGDLS and CDR2 YYNGEE. The CDR3 is CASSDTLDTQYF. DNA of the CDR3: TGTGCCAGCAGCGATACTTTGGATACGCAGTATTTT. Full variable domain (remainder filled in from reference TRBV9 and TRBJ2-3): DSGVTQTPKHLITATGQRVTLRCSPRSGDLSVYWYQQSLDQGLQFLIQYYNGEERAKGNILERFSAQQFPDLHSELNLSSLELGDSALYFCASSDTLDTQYFGPGTRLTVL.

The sample holds many counts of this clonotype. The gene calls are TRBV7-2 and TRBJ1-1; D unclear. The CDR3 covers 16 residues. CDR1 is SGHTA, CDR2 FQGNSA, per germline. V lost 2 bases and J lost 2, with 15 bases in between. This chain's CDR3 is CASSLSILDRNTEAFF. DNA of the CDR3: TGTGCCAGCAGCTTAAGTATATTAGATCGAAACACTGAAGCTTTCTTT.

This clonotype was seen many times. The chain uses TRBV28 and TRBJ2-7; no definite D call. Germline loops: CDR1 MDHEN, CDR2 SYDVKM. V was trimmed by 4 bases and J by 2 bases, leaving 3 bases between them. This CDR3 is 11 amino acids long. Here the CDR3 DNA reads TGTGCCAGCAGTTCAGCCTACGAGCAGTACTTC. This translates into CASSSAYEQYF.

This clonotype was seen only a few times. The chain combines TRBV7-9 with TRBJ1-1; the D gene is possibly TRBD1 (6 bases). CDR3 length equals 13 residues. The V end was cut by 4 bases, the J end by 10 bases, with 16 bases between. Germline V gives CDR1 SEHNR, CDR2 FQNEAQ (reference sequence). CDR3 in DNA: TGTGCCAGCAGCTCAACAAGGGGGGAGGGAGCTTTCTTT. It encodes CASSSTRGEGAFF.

This clonotype was counted at least ten times. CDR3 nucleotides: TGTGCCAGCAGACACTCCCGGCGCGAGGCCAACTATGGCTACACCTTC. The encoded protein is CASRHSRREANYGYTF. V is TRBV2 and J is TRBJ1-2; D is uncertain. The germline V gene has CDR1 SNHLY and CDR2 FYNNEI. The CDR3 is made up of 16 amino acids. V gave up 6 bases and J gave up 2 bases, with 19 bases separating them.